A selection of T cell receptor beta chains follows, all from one sample in a study of OX40 agonist ivuxolimab in advanced cancers. Sequencing used immunoSEQ multiplex PCR; TCRdb keeps in-frame clones, though not all of them. Among 99,000 or so clones, about 96% were seen once, and the ten largest hold 2%. The sequences come from CD4+ or CD8+ T cells sorted from blood, collected in a trial of the OX40 agonist ivuxolimab. These receptors all come from an adult with an advanced solid tumor such as melanoma, head and neck, liver or kidney cancer. The CDR3 runs from the conserved cysteine through the conserved F or W.

>15|TRBV7-8|TRBJ2-7
CASSPSRTGSYEQYF
>16|TRBV15|TRBJ1-5
CATSLAWGNSNQPQHF
>16|TRBV7-8|TRBJ2-1
CASSLVLDYSYNEQFF
>14|TRBV19|TRBJ1-1
CASSSGQVYTEAFF
>12|TRBV18|TRBJ1-2
CASHKADYGYTF
>14|TRBV25-1|TRBJ2-7
CASSGPSGFYEQYF
>14|TRBV5-4|TRBJ2-7
CASSYGGGRYEQYF
>13|TRBV11-1|TRBJ2-7
CASSLSTGIEQYF
>14|TRBV6-5|TRBJ1-1
CASSYSDTNTEAFF
>14|TRBV6-1|-
CASILGAGGYEQYF
>15|TRBV6-5|TRBJ1-6
CASSSGGGPNSPLHF
>12|TRBV19|TRBJ1-5
CASRTGVQPQHF
>11|TRBV28|TRBJ1-1
CASSSMGEAFF
>15|TRBV9|TRBJ2-4
CASSQSGLPKNIQYF
>11|TRBV7-6|TRBJ1-1
CASGRGTEAFF
>14|TRBV11-2|TRBJ1-4
CASSSVLGGEKLFF
>13|TRBV14|TRBJ2-2
CASSKVHTGELFF
>13|TRBV19|TRBJ1-1
CASNTGGITEAFF
>12|TRBV5-4|TRBJ1-2
CASSSGGYGYTF
>12|TRBV29-1|TRBJ1-1
CSALQKGVDAFF
>13|TRBV28|TRBJ1-1
CASSLYRGAEAFF
>16|TRBV1|TRBJ1-1
CTSSQTGTQLNTEAFF
>13|TRBV5-6|TRBJ1-1
CASSFWDVTEAFF
>15|TRBV12-5|TRBJ2-1
CASGAQPGAIVEQFF
>15|TRBV5-6|TRBJ1-5
CASSFGSDSNQPQHF
>15|TRBV5-5|TRBJ2-1
CASSLWDGSYNEQFF
>14|TRBV29-1|TRBJ1-4
CSVEVVTDNEKLFF
>16|TRBV5-1|TRBJ2-7
CASRDHSGDRGGEQYF
>15|TRBV10-2|TRBJ1-3
CASSESSSSGNTIYF
>17|TRBV2|TRBJ2-7
CASSEAASGESSYEQYF
>13|TRBV5-1|TRBJ1-1
CASLDDRVNEAFF
>12|TRBV19|TRBJ1-2
CASLAGPYGYTF
>14|TRBV28|TRBJ2-7
CASSSPRPSNEQYF
>15|TRBV28|TRBJ2-3
CASSPTSRATDTQYF
>13|TRBV7-9|TRBJ2-7
CASSSRGEYEQYF
>20|TRBV10-3|TRBJ2-7
CAISEYPPPLLADNSYEQYF
>14|TRBV29-1|TRBJ2-7
CSLTTGTPIYEQYF
>14|TRBV28|TRBJ2-3
CASSMRGSTDTQYF
>16|TRBV25-1|TRBJ1-3
CASSTGHTDSGNTIYF
>13|TRBV7-9|TRBJ2-7
CASSASGTPGPYF
>14|TRBV5-4|TRBJ1-1
CASSWGQGDTEAFF
>16|TRBV6-1|TRBJ2-2
CASSELTGGYTGELFF
>17|TRBV5-5|TRBJ2-5
CASSLAGTGSFQETQYF
>14|TRBV7-3|TRBJ2-1
CASSLLASGDEQFF
>13|TRBV5-6|TRBJ1-1
CASSLDGGIEAFF
>12|TRBV19|TRBJ2-3
CATGQGSDTQYF